This T cell receptor beta chain was profiled in a study of blood T cells in healthy people across ages (dated by TCRdb to the mid-2010s). About the full investigation: Template switching captured roughly one uniquely barcoded TCR beta cDNA molecule per two T cells in model experiments. To track age-related changes in TCR beta repertoire diversity, the study relied on deep sequencing normalized with unique cDNA molecular identifiers. Four age groups were formed from the donors: young (average about 15 years), middle-aged (around 37), aged (over 55) and long-lived (less than 85). To avoid experimental bias, donors of different ages were spread randomly across the sequencing lanes. Using the same blood draw, the study looked at two additional independent replicas of 1 million unique cDNA reads for two donors, one aged 18 to 30 and the other aged 80 or older. Overall results and qualifications from the work: As age increased, observed TCR beta diversity per million T cells dropped in a roughly linear way, and a significant reduction was already evident by age about 40. Estimates of total diversity from one million sequenced T cells were regarded as lower bounds and underestimates. Since profiling was done on bulk unsorted PBMCs, naive and antigen-experienced compartments could not be conclusively compared. Compared with the aged group, more naive CD4+ T cells, fewer expanded clones and increased TCR diversity were shown by the long-lived group, suggesting age selection. Donor CMV infection status was unknown, potentially confounding age-related changes in expanded clonotypes. There was a strong correlation between observed TCR beta diversity and the percentage of naive T cells measured by flow cytometry.

Spanning cysteine to phenylalanine, the CDR3 consists of 15 amino acids. CDR3 DNA is the only sequence kept; it has 45 bases, read in frame from the first base. Relative to germline, V is missing 5 bases and J is missing 7 bases, with 10 bases of the junction outside any gene match. From the germline V gene (reference sequence), CDR1 is MNHEY and CDR2 is SMNVEV. The donors were roughly 39 Caucasian individuals from Russia, aged 6 to 90 years, who were systemically healthy. Roughly 9 milliliters of peripheral blood were drawn from each donor into EDTA-treated Vacutainer tubes. Ficoll-Paque density-gradient centrifugation was used to isolate PBMCs, with at least 6.5 million per sample. Trizol reagent was used to extract total RNA from the PBMCs, yielding at least 5.5 micrograms per sample. Naive CD45RAhigh/CD27high T cell percentages were measured by flow cytometry on a PBMC aliquot from every donor.

A word on this clonotype: Its antigen remains undetermined. No quality values exist for individual bases; no much larger clone is one base distant.

The library was produced with 5' RACE. The sequencer was an Illumina HiSeq 2500. A second PCR of about 7 to 12 cycles was performed with a sample-barcoded 5' primer and a J-beta primer mix. A unique molecular identifier was introduced onto each TCR beta cDNA molecule by a template-switch 5' adaptor carrying 12 random nucleotides. Each sample yielded at least 2.5 million CDR3-containing paired-end reads. First-strand cDNA synthesis was performed from all RNA using the Mint cDNA synthesis kit, with priming by a TRBC-specific oligonucleotide. Following uracil-DNA glycosylase treatment, all cDNA underwent a first 18-cycle PCR with the universal primers M1SS and BC2_uni_R. Under the source paper's analysis protocol: For normalization, 1 million high-quality reads were randomly selected from each sample, with every read carrying a distinct molecular identifier. Instead of being binned into consensus sequences, reads with shared molecular identifiers were discarded. MiTCR, run with a Q25 quality threshold and the strictest error-elimination algorithm, handled CDR3 identification, clonotype clustering and error correction. Lower-bound total TCR beta diversity was estimated with a nonparametric unseen species model using Euler transformation. The raw public data were reprocessed by TCRdb itself: fastp quality trimming at Q25, MiXCR clonotype calling, in-frame beta chains only. Entries are consolidated by CDR3 protein sequence, retaining the most common genes and DNA. The V and J calls and clone size are TCRdb's, not the authors'. The sample profile shows hundreds of thousands of distinct CDR3 sequences; around 50% of them were found once. Clones ranked in the top ten supply roughly 25% of the sample.

This receptor chain uses TRBV27 and TRBJ1-4, with 7 bases in between that match TRBD1. Specimen: blood. This sequence was found in a man aged 40-50 years in good health. The nucleotide sequence reads as follows: TGTGCCAGCAGTCGTCTACAGGGGACTGGTGAAAAACTGTTTTTT. It codes for CASSRLQGTGEKLFF. The CDR3, completed at both ends by the reference TRBV27 and TRBJ1-4 genes, gives the full variable domain EAQVTQNPRYLITVTGKKLTVTCSQNMNHEYMSWYRQDPGLGLRQIYYSMNVEVTDKGDVPEGYKVSRKEKRNFPLILESPSPNQTSLYFCASSRLQGTGEKLFFGSGTQLSVL.